This T cell receptor (beta chain) emerged from a study of T cells in localized non-small cell lung cancer. Findings and limits, study-wide: Exceeding tumor, uninvolved adjacent lung had the highest T cell clonality.

In regard to this clone: Its target is unknown.

Some clones are missing from TCRdb's copy, which holds only in-frame ones; the method was immunoSEQ multiplex PCR. The table includes about 53,000 clones, 75% to 90% detected once. Germline values: CDR1 MGHDK, CDR2 SYGVNS. CDR3 size: 15 residues. Trimming stripped 3 bases from V and 3 bases from J, with 14 bases between. This receptor was obtained from a man aged 35 to 69 with stage III lung adenocarcinoma. This material consisted of peripheral blood mononuclear cells, taken before any cancer treatment. The rearrangement joins TRBV25-1 to TRBJ1-1; D call uncertain. CDR3 in amino acids: CASSDSVRRDTEAFF. The CDR3 DNA follows: TGTGCCAGCAGTGACAGCGTCAGGAGGGACACTGAAGCTTTCTTT.